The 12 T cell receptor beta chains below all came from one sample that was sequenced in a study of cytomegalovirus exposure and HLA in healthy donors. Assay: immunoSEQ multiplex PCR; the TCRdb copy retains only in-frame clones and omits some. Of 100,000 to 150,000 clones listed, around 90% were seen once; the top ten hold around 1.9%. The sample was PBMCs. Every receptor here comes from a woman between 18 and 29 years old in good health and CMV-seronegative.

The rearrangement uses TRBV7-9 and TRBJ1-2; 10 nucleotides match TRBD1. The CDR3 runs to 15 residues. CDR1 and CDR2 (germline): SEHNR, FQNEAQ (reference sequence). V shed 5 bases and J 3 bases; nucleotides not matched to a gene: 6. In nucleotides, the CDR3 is TGTGCCAGCAGCCCCTCCGGGACAGGGGACTATGGCTACACCTTC. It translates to CASSPSGTGDYGYTF.

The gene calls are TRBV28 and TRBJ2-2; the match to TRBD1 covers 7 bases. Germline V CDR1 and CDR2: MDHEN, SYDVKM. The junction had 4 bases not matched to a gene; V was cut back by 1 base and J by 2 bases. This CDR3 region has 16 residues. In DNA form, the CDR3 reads TGTGCCAGCAGTTTATTGACAGGGCTCAACACCGGGGAGCTGTTTTTT. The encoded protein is CASSLLTGLNTGELFF.

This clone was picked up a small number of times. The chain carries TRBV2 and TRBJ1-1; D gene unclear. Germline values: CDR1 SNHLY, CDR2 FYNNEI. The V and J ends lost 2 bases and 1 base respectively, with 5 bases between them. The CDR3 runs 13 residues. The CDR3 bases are TGTGCCAGCAGTGAATGGGCGAACACTGAAGCTTTCTTT. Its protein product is CASSEWANTEAFF.

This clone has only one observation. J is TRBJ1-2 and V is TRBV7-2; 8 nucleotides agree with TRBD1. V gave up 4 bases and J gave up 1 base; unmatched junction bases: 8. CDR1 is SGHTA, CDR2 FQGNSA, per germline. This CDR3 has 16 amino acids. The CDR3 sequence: CASSSTGGVLNYGYTF. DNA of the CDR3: TGTGCCAGCAGCTCTACAGGGGGAGTCCTTAACTATGGCTACACCTTC. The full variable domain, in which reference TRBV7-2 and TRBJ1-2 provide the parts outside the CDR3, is GAGVSQSPSNKVTEKGKDVELRCDPISGHTALYWYRQSLGQGLEFLIYFQGNSAPDKSGLPSDRFSAERTGGSVSTLTIQRTQQEDSAVYLCASSSTGGVLNYGYTFGSGTRLTVV.

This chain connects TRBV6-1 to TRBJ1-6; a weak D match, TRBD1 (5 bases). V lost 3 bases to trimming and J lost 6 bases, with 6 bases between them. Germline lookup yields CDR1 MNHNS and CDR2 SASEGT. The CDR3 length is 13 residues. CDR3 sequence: CASSDQGNSPLHF. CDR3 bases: TGTGCCAGCAGTGATCAGGGTAATTCACCCCTCCACTTT.

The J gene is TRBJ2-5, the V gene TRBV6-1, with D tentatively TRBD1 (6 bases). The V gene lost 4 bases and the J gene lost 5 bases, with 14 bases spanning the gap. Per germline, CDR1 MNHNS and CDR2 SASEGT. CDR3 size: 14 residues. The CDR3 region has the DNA TGTGCCAGCAGTGGATACAGGGAACGGGAGACCCAGTACTTC. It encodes CASSGYRERETQYF.

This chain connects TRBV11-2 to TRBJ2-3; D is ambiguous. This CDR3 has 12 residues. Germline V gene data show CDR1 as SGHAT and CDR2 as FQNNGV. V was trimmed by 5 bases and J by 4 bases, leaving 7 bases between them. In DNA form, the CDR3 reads TGTGCCAGCAGCAGAACTGCAGATACGCAGTATTTT. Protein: CASSRTADTQYF.

The CDR3 DNA reads as TGTGCCAGCTCACCACCCCTAGGCTACAATGAGCAGTTCTTC. Amino acids: CASSPPLGYNEQFF. This rearrangement joins TRBV18 to TRBJ2-1; D gene ambiguous. This CDR3 has 14 residues. Between the trimmed V and J ends, which lost 0 bases and 3 bases, there was a span of 6 bases. The germline gives CDR1 KGHSH, CDR2 LQKENI. Full variable domain (missing parts from reference TRBV18 and TRBJ2-1): NAGVMQNPRHLVRRRGQEARLRCSPMKGHSHVYWYRQLPEEGLKFMVYLQKENIIDESGMPKERFSAEFPKEGPSILRIQQVVRGDSAAYFCASSPPLGYNEQFFGPGTRLTVL.

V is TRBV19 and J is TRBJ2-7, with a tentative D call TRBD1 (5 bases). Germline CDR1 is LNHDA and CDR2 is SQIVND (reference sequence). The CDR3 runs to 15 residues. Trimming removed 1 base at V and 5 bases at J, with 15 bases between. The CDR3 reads CASSIGWRQGDEQYF. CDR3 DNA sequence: TGTGCCAGTAGTATAGGATGGCGGCAGGGCGACGAGCAGTACTTC.

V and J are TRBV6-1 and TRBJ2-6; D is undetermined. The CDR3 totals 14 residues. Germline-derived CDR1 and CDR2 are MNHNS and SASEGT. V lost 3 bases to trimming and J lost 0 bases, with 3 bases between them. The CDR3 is CASSDNSGANVLTF. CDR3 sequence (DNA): TGTGCCAGCAGTGACAACTCTGGGGCCAACGTCCTGACTTTC.

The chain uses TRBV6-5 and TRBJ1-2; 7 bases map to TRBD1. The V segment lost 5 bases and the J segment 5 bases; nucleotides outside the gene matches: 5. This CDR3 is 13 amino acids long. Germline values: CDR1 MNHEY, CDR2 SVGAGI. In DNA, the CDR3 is TGTGCCAGCAGTCCGGGACAGATTTATGGCTACACCTTC. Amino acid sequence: CASSPGQIYGYTF.

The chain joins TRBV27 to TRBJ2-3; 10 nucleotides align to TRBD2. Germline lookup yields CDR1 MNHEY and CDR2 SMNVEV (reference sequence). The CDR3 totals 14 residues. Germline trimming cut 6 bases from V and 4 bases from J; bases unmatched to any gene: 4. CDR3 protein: CASRLAGDSDTQYF. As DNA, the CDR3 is TGTGCCAGCAGGCTAGCGGGAGACTCAGATACGCAGTATTTT.